A single sample gave rise to the 16 T cell receptor beta chains below, sequenced in a study of T cell repertoires in cytomegalovirus infection. TCRdb re-analysed the reads in MiXCR, keeping a single row per CDR3 protein. The profile shows 80,000 to 130,000 distinct CDR3 sequences, about 22% of them singletons. The sequenced sample consisted of CD8+ T cells from PBMCs. These receptor sequences come from a human donor in good health (CMV status not recorded). Some clones in this sample may be carry-over from other donors' samples.

This clonotype was picked up many times. A read error may produce the germline difference seen at one junction end. The V call is TRBV7-8, the J call TRBJ1-1; no clear D. Germline V gene lookup returns CDR1 SGHVS and CDR2 FQNEAQ. The CDR3 loop spans 13 amino acids. The DNA for the CDR3 is TGTGCCAGCAGTTTAGGGAGAGAGACTGAAGCTTTCTTT. It is translated as CASSLGRETEAFF.

Here the CDR3 reads CASSPRHTEETQYF. CDR3 coding DNA: TGTGCCAGCTCACCACGACATACGGAAGAGACCCAGTACTTC. The rearrangement joins TRBV18 to TRBJ2-5, with unresolved D. Looked up from germline, CDR1 is KGHSH and CDR2 is LQKENI. Trimming removed 1 base from V and 3 bases from J, with 9 bases in between. The CDR3 is made up of 14 amino acids. Variable domain in full (rest from reference TRBV18 and TRBJ2-5): NAGVMQNPRHLVRRRGQEARLRCSPMKGHSHVYWYRQLPEEGLKFMVYLQKENIIDESGMPKERFSAEFPKEGPSILRIQQVVRGDSAAYFCASSPRHTEETQYFGPGTRLLVL.

This clonotype came up many times. The rearrangement uses TRBV7-2 and TRBJ2-1, with TRBD2 matching over 9 bases. CDR1 is SGHTA, CDR2 FQGNSA, per germline. The CDR3 sequence is 15 residues long. Trimming removed 1 base from V and 8 bases from J; junction bases left unmatched: 6. This chain's CDR3 is CASSLGLAGAYEQFF. The CDR3 DNA is TGTGCCAGCAGCTTAGGGTTAGCGGGAGCCTATGAGCAGTTCTTC.

The rearrangement links TRBV6-1 to TRBJ2-7; the D is unclear. V lost 6 bases and J lost 0, with 6 bases in between. The CDR3 totals 12 residues. In germline, CDR1 is MNHNS, CDR2 SASEGT. The CDR3 region has the DNA TGTGCCAGCAGGGCAGACTCCTACGAGCAGTACTTC. This sequence encodes CASRADSYEQYF.

The rearrangement uses TRBV24-1 and TRBJ2-1; D is perhaps TRBD1 or TRBD2 (6 bases each). The CDR3 length is 15 residues. With 3 bases removed from V and 0 bases from J, the gap between germline ends came to 8 bases. Germline CDR1 is KGHDR and CDR2 is SFDVKD. CDR3 bases: TGTGCCACCAGTGATAGGGGGGACTCCTACAATGAGCAGTTCTTC. It is translated as CATSDRGDSYNEQFF.

This chain joins TRBV6-6 and TRBJ1-5; 7 nucleotides match TRBD1. The CDR3 sequence is 14 residues long. Germline values: CDR1 MNHNY, CDR2 SVGAGI (reference sequence). With 4 bases clipped from V and 3 bases from J, the junction kept 3 bases outside the gene matches. CDR3 bases: TGTGCCAGCAGTTCCACAGGGGACAATCAGCCCCAGCATTTT. Translation: CASSSTGDNQPQHF.

This clonotype was seen ten or more times. V is TRBV12-3 or TRBV12-4 and J is TRBJ1-3, with no clear D. V was trimmed by 8 bases and J by 0 bases, leaving 5 bases between them. This CDR3 region has 12 residues. In nucleotides, the CDR3 is TGTGCCAGCCAAGCCTCTGGAAACACCATATATTTT. This encodes CASQASGNTIYF.

On this clonotype: A much more abundant neighbour one base away suggests this may be a read error. This chain uses TRBV7-2 with TRBJ1-2, with D uncertain. CDR3 length equals 13 residues. Trimming took off 3 bases at V and 8 bases at J, with 13 bases between the two ends. Germline-derived CDR1 and CDR2 are SGHTA and FQGNSA. The CDR3 nucleotides are TGTGCCAGCAGCTTGACCGCACTTGGAGGCTACACCTTC. This codes for CASSLTALGGYTF.

The chain couples TRBV7-2 to TRBJ2-2, with a possible D match to TRBD2 (5 bases). The CDR3 length is 13 residues. Germline V gene data show CDR1 as SGHTA and CDR2 as FQGNSA. Trimming removed 5 bases from V and 7 bases from J, with 11 bases in between. The CDR3 protein is CASSQEGRGELFF. CDR3 nucleotides: TGTGCCAGCAGCCAAGAGGGTCGCGGGGAGCTGTTTTTT.

This clonotype showed up many times. The chain employs TRBV7-2 and TRBJ2-7; tentative D call: TRBD2 (6 bases). This CDR3 has 15 amino acids. From germline, CDR1 is SGHTA and CDR2 FQGNSA. V lost 5 bases and J lost 7, with 21 bases in between. DNA for the CDR3: TGTGCCAGCAGCATAACCGGGGCTAGCGTCGAGGAGCAGTACTTC. Its translation is CASSITGASVEEQYF.

The gene calls are TRBV12-3 or TRBV12-4 and TRBJ2-5, with D hard to call. The CDR3 has 16 amino acids. With 5 bases removed from V and 5 bases from J, the gap between germline ends came to 21 bases. In nucleotides, the CDR3 is TGTGCCAGCAGTCCCCTTTATACCTTTCTACTGGAGACCCAGTACTTC. Translation gives CASSPLYTFLLETQYF.

The CDR3 DNA sequence: TGTGCCAGTAGTACGACAGCGTCCTACGAGCAGTACTTC. Protein product: CASSTTASYEQYF. V is TRBV19 and J is TRBJ2-7; tentatively, D is TRBD1 (5 bases). Germline values: CDR1 LNHDA, CDR2 SQIVND (reference sequence). This CDR3 spans 13 amino acids. V was clipped by 4 bases and J by 1 base, with 8 bases between them.

A few counts support this clonotype. The chain employs TRBV20-1 and TRBJ1-1; 9 bases are a match to TRBD1. The CDR3 length is 17 residues. Germline V lookup: CDR1 DFQATT, CDR2 SNEGSKA (reference sequence). V shed 0 bases, J shed 5 bases, and the junction held 13 bases outside the gene matches. In DNA form, the CDR3 reads TGCAGTGCTAGAGATGGGACAGGGTTAAGAGCTGGTACTGAAGCTTTCTTT. Protein product: CSARDGTGLRAGTEAFF.

The J gene is TRBJ2-5, the V gene TRBV11-3; perhaps TRBD2 as D (6 bases). CDR1 is SGHNT, CDR2 YENEEA, per germline. V was trimmed by 4 bases and J by 5 bases, leaving 11 bases between them. The CDR3 consists of 13 residues. The CDR3 nucleotides read TGTGCCAGCAGCTCCGGGACTTCCGAGACCCAGTACTTC. This sequence encodes CASSSGTSETQYF. The full variable domain, rest sourced from reference TRBV11-3 and TRBJ2-5, is EAGVVQSPRYKIIEKKQPVAFWCNPISGHNTLYWYLQNLGQGPELLIRYENEEAVDDSQLPKDRFSAERLKGVDSTLKIQPAELGDSAVYLCASSSGTSETQYFGPGTRLLVL.

CDR3 DNA sequence: TGTGCCAGCAGCACCCCCAGGACAGGGAGCGGCACGAACACTGAAGCTTTCTTT. As protein: CASSTPRTGSGTNTEAFF. The chain employs TRBV9 and TRBJ1-1; 8 nucleotides match TRBD1. This CDR3 is 18 amino acids long. V trimming: 4 bases; J trimming: 1 base; junction bases outside the gene matches: 15. Germline lookup yields CDR1 SGDLS and CDR2 YYNGEE.

CDR3 loop: CATSRDMGAGEQFF. The CDR3 DNA reads TGTGCCACCAGCAGAGATATGGGGGCCGGTGAGCAGTTCTTC. The rearrangement joins TRBV15 to TRBJ2-1, with TRBD1 as a possible D gene (6 bases). Trimming shortened V by 0 bases and J by 9 bases, and 12 bases separated the two germline ends. There are 14 residues in the CDR3. The germline CDR1 and CDR2 sequences are LNHNV and YYDKDF (reference sequence).